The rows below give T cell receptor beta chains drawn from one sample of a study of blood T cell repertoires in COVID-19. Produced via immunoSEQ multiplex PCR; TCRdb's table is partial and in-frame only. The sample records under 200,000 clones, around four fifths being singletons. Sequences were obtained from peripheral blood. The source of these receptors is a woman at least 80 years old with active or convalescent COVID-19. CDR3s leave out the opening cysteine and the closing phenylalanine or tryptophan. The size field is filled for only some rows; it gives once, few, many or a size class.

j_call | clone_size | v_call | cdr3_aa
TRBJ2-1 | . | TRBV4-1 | ASSQDLLNYNEQF
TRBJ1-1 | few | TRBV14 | ASSPPRQGNTEAF
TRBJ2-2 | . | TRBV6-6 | ASRGTGVTGELF
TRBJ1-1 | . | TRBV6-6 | ASSSRRVRSTEAF
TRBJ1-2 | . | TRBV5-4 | ASSLAETGVYGYT
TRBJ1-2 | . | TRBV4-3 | ASSLQGLGYT
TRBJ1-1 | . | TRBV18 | ASSPPARGINTEAF
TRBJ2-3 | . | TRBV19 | ASSDSGGSTDTQY
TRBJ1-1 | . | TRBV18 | ASSPDRGPNTEAF
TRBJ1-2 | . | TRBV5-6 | ASSFRGTGPKGGYT
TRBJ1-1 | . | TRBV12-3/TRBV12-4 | ASSRGMNTEAF
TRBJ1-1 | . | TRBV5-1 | ASSRTGPGTEAF